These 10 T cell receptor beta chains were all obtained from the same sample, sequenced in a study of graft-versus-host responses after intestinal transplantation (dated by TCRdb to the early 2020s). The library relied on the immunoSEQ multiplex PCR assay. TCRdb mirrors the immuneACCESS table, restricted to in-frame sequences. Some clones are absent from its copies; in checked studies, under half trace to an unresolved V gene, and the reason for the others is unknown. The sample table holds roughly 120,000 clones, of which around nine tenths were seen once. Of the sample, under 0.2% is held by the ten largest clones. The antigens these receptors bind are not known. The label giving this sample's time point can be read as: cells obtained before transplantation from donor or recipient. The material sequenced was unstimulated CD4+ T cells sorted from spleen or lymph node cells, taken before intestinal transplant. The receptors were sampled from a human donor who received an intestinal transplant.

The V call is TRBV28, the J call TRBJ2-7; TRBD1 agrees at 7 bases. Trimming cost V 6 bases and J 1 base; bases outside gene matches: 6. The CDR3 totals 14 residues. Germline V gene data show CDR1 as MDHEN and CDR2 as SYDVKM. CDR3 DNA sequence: TGTGCCAGCAGGGTACCGGGACAGTCCTACGAGCAGTACTTC. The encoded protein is CASRVPGQSYEQYF. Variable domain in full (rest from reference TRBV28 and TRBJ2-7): DVKVTQSSRYLVKRTGEKVFLECVQDMDHENMFWYRQDPGLGLRLIYFSYDVKMKEKGDIPEGYSVSREKKERFSLILESASTNQTSMYLCASRVPGQSYEQYFGPGTRLTVT.

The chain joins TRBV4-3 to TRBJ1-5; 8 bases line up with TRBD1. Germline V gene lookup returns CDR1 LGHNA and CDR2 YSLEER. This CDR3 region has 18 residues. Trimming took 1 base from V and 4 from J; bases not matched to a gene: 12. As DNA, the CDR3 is TGCGCCAGCAGCCAAGTTTGGGAACAGGGGGTACGTAATCAGCCCCAGCATTTT. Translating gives CASSQVWEQGVRNQPQHF.

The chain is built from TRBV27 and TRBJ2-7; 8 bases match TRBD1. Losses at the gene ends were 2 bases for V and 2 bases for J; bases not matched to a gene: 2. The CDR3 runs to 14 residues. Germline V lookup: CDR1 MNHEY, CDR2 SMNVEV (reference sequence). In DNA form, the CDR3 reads TGTGCCAGCAGTTTAGAGACAGGGGCCTACGAGCAGTACTTC. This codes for CASSLETGAYEQYF.

Here the CDR3 reads CASKGGQGTWEKLFF. The CDR3 nucleotides read TGTGCCAGCAAGGGGGGGCAAGGGACATGGGAAAAACTGTTTTTT. The rearrangement links TRBV21-1 to TRBJ1-4. TRBV21-1 is termed a pseudogene. This CDR3 spans 15 amino acids.

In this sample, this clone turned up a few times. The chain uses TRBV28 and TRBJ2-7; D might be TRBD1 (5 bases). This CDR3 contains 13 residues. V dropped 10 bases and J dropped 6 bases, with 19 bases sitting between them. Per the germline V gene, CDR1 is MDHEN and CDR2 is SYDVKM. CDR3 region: CAIETAIGVEQYF. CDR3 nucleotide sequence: TGTGCCATCGAGACAGCGATTGGGGTCGAGCAGTACTTC.

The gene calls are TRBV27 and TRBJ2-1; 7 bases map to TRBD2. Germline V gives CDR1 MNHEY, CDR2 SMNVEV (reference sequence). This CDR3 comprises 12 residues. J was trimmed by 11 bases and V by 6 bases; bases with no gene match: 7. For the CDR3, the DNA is TGTGCCAGCAGCTCCAGACTAGCTCAGCAGTTCTTC. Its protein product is CASSSRLAQQFF.

For the CDR3, the DNA is TGTGCCAGCAGCTCGGACAGGGGAAAGACCTACGAGCAGTACTTC. Protein: CASSSDRGKTYEQYF. The chain combines TRBV11-2 with TRBJ2-7, with 9 bases lining up with TRBD1. The germline CDR1 and CDR2 sequences are SGHAT and FQNNGV. V shed 4 bases, J shed 2 bases, and the junction held 6 bases outside the gene matches. CDR3 length: 15 amino acids.

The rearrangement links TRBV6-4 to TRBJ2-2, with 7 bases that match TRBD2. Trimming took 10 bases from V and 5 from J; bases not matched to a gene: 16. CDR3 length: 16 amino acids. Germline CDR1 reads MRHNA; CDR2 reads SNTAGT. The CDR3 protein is CATPSSTSPRTGELFF. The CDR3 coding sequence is TGTGCCACCCCGTCGTCGACTAGCCCCAGGACCGGGGAGCTGTTTTTT.

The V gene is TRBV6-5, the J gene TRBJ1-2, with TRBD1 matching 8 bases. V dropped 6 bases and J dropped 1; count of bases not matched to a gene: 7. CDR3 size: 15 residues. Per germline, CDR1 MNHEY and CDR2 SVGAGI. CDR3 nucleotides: TGTGCCAGCAGACCCTTACAGGGGGTTAACTATGGCTACACCTTC. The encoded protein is CASRPLQGVNYGYTF.

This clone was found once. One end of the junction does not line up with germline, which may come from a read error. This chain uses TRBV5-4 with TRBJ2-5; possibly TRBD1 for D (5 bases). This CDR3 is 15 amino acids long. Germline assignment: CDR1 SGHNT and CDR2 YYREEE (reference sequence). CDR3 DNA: TGTGCCAGCAGCAGAACCAGGGATGACTCCGCCCTGACGCACTTC. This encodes CASSRTRDDSALTHF.